This TCR beta chain comes out of a study of human T cells and chemical hapten exposure. General observations from the study: Relative to controls, expanded TCRs formed significantly more large CDR3 similarity clusters.

With V trimmed by 3 bases and J by 6 bases, 4 bases remained unmatched. This CDR3 contains 13 residues. Using its own MiXCR run on the RACE reads, TCRdb lists one record per CDR3 protein. The profile shows some 84,000 distinct CDR3 sequences, more than 10% of them singletons. This clonotype was seen once. What it recognizes is unknown. A much larger clone sits a single nucleotide away, making a read error possible. The sample's time point: patch test 3, about 24 weeks after DPC sensitization. This sample's treatment: therapeutic diphenylcyclopropenone sensitization with weekly scalp DPC. The rearrangement uses TRBV12-3 or TRBV12-4 and TRBJ2-5; 7 nucleotides match TRBD1. This receptor was obtained from a woman aged 45-59 years with alopecia areata. Some clones in this sample may be carry-over from other donors' samples. The specimen was whole blood, collected in connection with sensitization to the hapten diphenylcyclopropenone (DPC). The CDR3: CASSFLDRQTQYF. The CDR3 DNA follows: TGTGCCAGCAGTTTTTTGGACAGGCAGACCCAGTACTTC.